This T cell receptor (beta chain) appears in the sequencing data of a study of CD8 T cells in ankylosing spondylitis. Remarks on this clonotype: What it binds is unknown.

Findings and limits, study-wide: A CD8+ phenotype characterized the disease-linked clones, which were relatively rare in peripheral blood.

Quantitative molecular-barcoded 5'-RACE generated the TCR beta libraries. TCRdb called the 5' RACE reads again in MiXCR, with one record for every CDR3 protein. The table includes 310,000 or so distinct CDR3 sequences, roughly 20% detected once. The V gene lost 10 bases and the J gene lost 0 bases, with 9 bases spanning the gap. The CDR3 contains 13 residues. Germline V lookup: CDR1 ENHRY, CDR2 SYGVKD. The receptor was derived from a male donor with ankylosing spondylitis or in good health (not recorded which). The chain couples TRBV10-3 to TRBJ2-2, with a tentative D call TRBD2 (6 bases). Sequencing was carried out using blood, either unsorted or a sorted T cell fraction (not recorded which). The CDR3 loop reads CASAGSNTGELFF. CDR3 in DNA: TGTGCCAGTGCGGGATCGAACACCGGGGAGCTGTTTTTT.